This T cell receptor beta chain was identified during a study of post-analysis software for immune sequencing data. Germline V gives CDR1 MGHRA, CDR2 YSYEKL. The CDR3 length is 16 residues. With V trimmed by 0 bases and J by 1 base, 5 bases remained unmatched. Comments on this clonotype: The antigen is undetermined.

Overall study findings and caveats: Controls showed significantly higher normalized Chao1 diversity than did multiple sclerosis patients. Strong same-batch co-clustering of samples appeared with F measure clustering. The study found TRBV5-6, TRBV5-1 and TRBV20-1 among four to six TRBV segments more frequent in patients than controls.

Sequencing libraries made from TCR beta cDNA carried unique molecular identifiers. Researchers reported some 500,000 cDNA molecules coming from 1 to 10 million T cells. TCRdb re-analysed the PCR reads in MiXCR, keeping a single row per CDR3 protein. The sample includes hundreds of thousands of distinct CDR3 sequences, about 40% of them seen just once. The receptor was derived from a girl aged 5 to 17 with multiple sclerosis. This chain joins TRBV4-1 and TRBJ2-5; 7 nucleotides agree with TRBD2. Material for sequencing was blood. The DNA of the CDR3 is TGCGCCAGCAGCCAAGACCTCGCGGGAGTCCAAGAGACCCAGTACTTC. Translated: CASSQDLAGVQETQYF.